Below, 7 T cell receptor beta chains from the same sample are listed, as sequenced in a study of T cells in Graves' hyperthyroidism and ophthalmopathy. Amplified regions were TCR beta CDR3 sequences from RNA transcripts. Primed by the HTBI set, a first-round RT-PCR was run on the TCR CDR3. TCRdb ran MiXCR on the multiplex PCR reads and lists one entry per CDR3 protein. Altogether 340,000 or so distinct CDR3 sequences are present, 20% to 25% being singletons, with the ten largest covering about 50%. The source material was blood. The receptors shown here come from a woman aged 50 to 65 with Graves' hyperthyroidism.

This clonotype showed up just a few times. V is TRBV9 and J is TRBJ2-4; D gene uncertain. The CDR3 has 15 amino acids. Germline V gene data show CDR1 as SGDLS and CDR2 as YYNGEE. Between the trimmed V and J ends, which lost 2 bases and 8 bases, there was a span of 17 bases. This CDR3 reads CASSVMGRKEDIQYF. DNA for the CDR3: TGTGCCAGCAGCGTTATGGGCAGAAAAGAGGACATTCAGTACTTC.

This clonotype was detected many times. The chain has TRBV7-2 and TRBJ2-1; D call uncertain. Germline CDR1 reads SGHTA; CDR2 reads FQGNSA. V was shortened by 3 bases and J by 8 bases, with 11 bases between the two germline ends. The CDR3 extends over 13 amino acids. The chain's CDR3 is CASSFGRYHEQFF. DNA of the CDR3: TGTGCCAGCAGCTTTGGCAGGTATCATGAGCAGTTCTTC.

The genes are TRBV12-3 or TRBV12-4 and TRBJ2-1, with 9 bases fitting TRBD2. The CDR3 loop spans 15 amino acids. V dropped 5 bases and J dropped 8; count of bases not matched to a gene: 10. In DNA, the CDR3 is TGTGCCAGCAGTAAAGGCGGGGGGGCCAATTATGAGCAGTTCTTC. Protein sequence: CASSKGGGANYEQFF.

This clonotype has more than one count but fewer than ten. V gene TRBV6-2 or TRBV6-3 combines with J gene TRBJ1-6; D is ambiguous. The CDR3 is 14 amino acids. The V and J ends lost 6 bases and 6 bases respectively, with 12 bases between them. Germline V lookup: CDR1 MNHEY, CDR2 SVGEGT. For the CDR3, the DNA is TGTGCCAGCAGAACCGGGATAGTTAATTCACCCCTCCACTTT. Its protein product is CASRTGIVNSPLHF.

V usage is TRBV6-1 and J usage is TRBJ1-2; no definite D call. Deletions cut 2 bases from V and 4 bases from J, with 8 bases between. Germline assignment: CDR1 MNHNS and CDR2 SASEGT. This CDR3 is 13 amino acids long. The CDR3 region has the DNA TGTGCCAGCAGTGAAATTGGCATCTATGGCTACACCTTC. It specifies CASSEIGIYGYTF.

Ten or more counts support this clonotype. The rearrangement links TRBV6-1 to TRBJ2-7; 8 bases are shared with TRBD2. V trimming: 6 bases; J trimming: 8 bases; junction bases outside the gene matches: 15. This CDR3 spans 15 amino acids. Germline V gives CDR1 MNHNS, CDR2 SASEGT. CDR3 nucleotides: TGTGCCAGCAGCCCCTCTGCTAGCGGGTTCATCCAGCAGTACTTC. Amino acids: CASSPSASGFIQQYF.

This clonotype was detected many times. The chain joins TRBV15 to TRBJ2-1; 7 bases fit TRBD2. CDR3 size: 16 residues. Unmatched junction bases numbered 11, after V lost 4 bases and J lost 5 bases. The germline V gene encodes CDR1 LNHNV and CDR2 YYDKDF (reference sequence). CDR3 in DNA: TGTGCCACCAGCAAACTAAGCGGGGTATTCAACAATGAGCAGTTCTTC. Its protein product is CATSKLSGVFNNEQFF.